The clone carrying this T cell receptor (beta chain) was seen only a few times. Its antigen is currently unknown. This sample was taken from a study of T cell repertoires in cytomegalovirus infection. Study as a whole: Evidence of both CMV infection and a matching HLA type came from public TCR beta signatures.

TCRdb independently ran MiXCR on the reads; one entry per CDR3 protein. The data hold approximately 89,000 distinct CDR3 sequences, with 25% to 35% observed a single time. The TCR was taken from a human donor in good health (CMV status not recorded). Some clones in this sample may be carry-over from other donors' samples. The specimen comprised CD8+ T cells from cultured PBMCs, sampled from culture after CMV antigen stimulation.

The CDR3 loop reads CATSEELAGQETQYF. The CDR3 nucleotides are TGTGCCACCAGCGAAGAACTAGCGGGGCAAGAGACCCAGTACTTC. This chain links TRBV10-3 with TRBJ2-5; TRBD2 agrees at 10 bases. The J segment lost 2 bases and the V segment lost 10 bases, leaving 10 bases of the junction unmatched. The CDR3 extends over 15 amino acids. Germline CDR1 ENHRY, CDR2 SYGVKD.